The clone carrying this TCR beta chain appeared a few times. The CDR3 totals 13 residues. V lost 4 bases, J lost 11 bases, and 17 bases lay in between. The germline CDR1 and CDR2 sequences are SGHAT and FQNNGV. This record belongs to a study of T cell changes during pregnancy in multiple sclerosis. Libraries were prepared by immunoSEQ multiplex PCR; TCRdb keeps only in-frame clonotypes and omits some of them. The sample consists of approximately 89,000 clones, 94% of them appearing once. The genes are TRBV11-2 and TRBJ1-1, with D possibly TRBD1 on 5 matching bases. The receptor's source is a female donor with multiple sclerosis, enrolled in a pregnancy study. The sequencing here drew on peripheral blood, taken in the third trimester of pregnancy. DNA for the CDR3: TGTGCCAGCAGCTCAATCGGCAGGGCGCAGGCTTTCTTT. Amino acid sequence: CASSSIGRAQAFF.